Only a few counts were recorded for the clone carrying this TCR beta chain. Its target is unknown. This sample was taken from a study of cytomegalovirus exposure and HLA in healthy donors. Study-level information: From 150 million to 200 million T cells, an earlier analysis saw roughly 120 million unique TCR beta sequences.

Study-level findings and limits: Indistinguishable V segments, including TRBV6-2 and TRBV6-3, were excluded. Most observed TCR sequences were rare, whereas some public TCRs were detected in many donors.

Trimming removed 3 bases at V and 4 bases at J, with 9 bases between. Germline V lookup: CDR1 LNHDA, CDR2 SQIVND (reference sequence). The CDR3 is made up of 13 amino acids. Primers for the PCR totalled 60 Vbeta and 13 Jbeta. Generated by immunoSEQ multiplex PCR, the TCRdb table keeps only in-frame clones and is missing some. The repertoire consists of fewer than 250,000 clones, with more than 75% occurring once and the leading ten covering around 1.2%. This clonotype was obtained from a human donor in good health. The specimen sequenced was PBMCs. The gene calls are TRBV19 and TRBJ1-2, with D unclear. CDR3 sequence: CASSIHPVYGYTF. CDR3 bases: TGTGCCAGTAGTATTCATCCGGTCTATGGCTACACCTTC.